The TCR beta chain described here comes from a study of T cells after yellow fever vaccination. Findings and limits, study-wide: Contamination of FACS-sorted repertoires by abundant clonotypes from the bulk population could occur. Researchers report a weaker secondary response that nonetheless peaked faster, day 5 versus 15. It was a small share of clonotypes that appeared in both CD4 and CD8 compartments. Most clones from primary vaccination were detected again post-booster (roughly 96% CD4, roughly 85% CD8).

TCRdb re-derived calls from the 5' RACE reads in MiXCR, one entry per CDR3 protein. The sample has 500,000 to 650,000 distinct CDR3 sequences, 9% to 15% seen once. Only a few counts were recorded for this clonotype. Its specificity is not known. The germline gives CDR1 SEHNR, CDR2 FQNEAQ (reference sequence). V trimming: 5 bases; J trimming: 15 bases; junction bases outside the gene matches: 8. CDR3 length: 12 residues. This receptor was obtained from a man younger than 40 who received the YFV17D yellow fever vaccine. The source was PBMCs, collected on the day of the yellow fever booster vaccination. The chain combines TRBV7-9 with TRBJ2-4; 9 bases are shared with TRBD2. Here the CDR3 reads CASSKTSGVSYF. For the CDR3, the DNA is TGTGCCAGCAGCAAGACTAGCGGAGTCTCGTACTTC.